The present entry profiles one TCR beta chain with its context. What it binds is unknown. Assay used: immunoSEQ multiplex PCR; TCRdb lists only in-frame clones, some missing. This table holds 100,000 to 150,000 clones, 90% found once. This entry comes from a study of T cell responses to AZD1222 COVID-19 vaccine. This CDR3 has 14 amino acids. Trimming left V 0 bases short and J 1 base short, with 3 bases between. Germline CDR1 LGHNA, CDR2 YSLEER. General study findings and limits: Seropositive status at baseline applied to only a handful of AZD1222 recipients.

This receptor was taken from an adult in good health. The chain links TRBV4-3 to TRBJ1-4; D unresolved. This specimen consisted of peripheral blood, obtained on day 0 of MenACWY control vaccination. Here the CDR3 DNA reads TGCGCCAGCAGCCAAGAGAGAACTAATGAAAAACTGTTTTTT. Residues: CASSQERTNEKLFF.